This T cell receptor beta chain was captured by sequencing in a study of blood T cell repertoires in COVID-19. Germline V CDR1 and CDR2: GTSNPN, SVGIG (reference sequence). This CDR3 is 14 amino acids long. V gave up 0 bases and J gave up 2 bases, with 8 bases separating them. Method: immunoSEQ multiplex PCR; TCRdb's copy keeps in-frame clones and lacks some. The profile shows fewer than 200,000 clones, 80% to 90% of them singletons. This clone showed up just a few times. The specimen was peripheral blood. The chain recombines TRBV30 with TRBJ2-1; no clear D. The receptor comes from a woman between 55 and 75 years old who had recovered from COVID-19. CDR3 amino acids: CAWSVSSPYNEQFF. The DNA of the CDR3 is TGTGCCTGGAGTGTATCAAGCCCCTACAATGAGCAGTTCTTC.